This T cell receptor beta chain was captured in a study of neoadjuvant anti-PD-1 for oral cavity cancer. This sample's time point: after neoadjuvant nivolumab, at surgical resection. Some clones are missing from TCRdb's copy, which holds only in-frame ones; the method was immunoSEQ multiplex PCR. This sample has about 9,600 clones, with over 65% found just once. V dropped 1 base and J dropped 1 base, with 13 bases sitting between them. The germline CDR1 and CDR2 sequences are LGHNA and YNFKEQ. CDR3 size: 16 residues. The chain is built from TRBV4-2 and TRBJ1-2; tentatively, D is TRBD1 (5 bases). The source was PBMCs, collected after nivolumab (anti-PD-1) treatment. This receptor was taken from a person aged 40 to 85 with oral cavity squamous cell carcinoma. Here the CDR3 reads CASSQATAERNYGYTF. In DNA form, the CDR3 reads TGTGCCAGCAGCCAAGCGACAGCTGAACGTAACTATGGCTACACCTTC.